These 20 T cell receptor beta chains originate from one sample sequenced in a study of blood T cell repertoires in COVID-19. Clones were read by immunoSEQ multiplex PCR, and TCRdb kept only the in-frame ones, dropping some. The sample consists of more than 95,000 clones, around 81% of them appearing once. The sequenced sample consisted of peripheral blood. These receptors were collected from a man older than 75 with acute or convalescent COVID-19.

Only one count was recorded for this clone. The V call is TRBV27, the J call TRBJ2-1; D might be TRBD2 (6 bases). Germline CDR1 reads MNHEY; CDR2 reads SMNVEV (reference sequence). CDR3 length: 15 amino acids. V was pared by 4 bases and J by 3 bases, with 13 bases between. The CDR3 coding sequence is TGTGCCAGCAGTTCCAAGCGGGCCCTCTACAATGAGCAGTTCTTC. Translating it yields CASSSKRALYNEQFF.

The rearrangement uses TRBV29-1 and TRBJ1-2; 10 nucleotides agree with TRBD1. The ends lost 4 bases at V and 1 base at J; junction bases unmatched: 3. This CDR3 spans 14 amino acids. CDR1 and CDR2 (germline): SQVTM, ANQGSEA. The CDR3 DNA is TGCAGCGTTGTAGGGGACAGGGGTAACTATGGCTACACCTTC. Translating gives CSVVGDRGNYGYTF.

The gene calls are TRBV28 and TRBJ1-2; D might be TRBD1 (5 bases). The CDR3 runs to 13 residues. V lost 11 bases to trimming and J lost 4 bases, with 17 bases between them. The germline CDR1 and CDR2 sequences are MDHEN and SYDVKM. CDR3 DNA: TGTGCCGGCGGGGGAGCCTTTGGCTATGGCTACACCTTC. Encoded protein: CAGGGAFGYGYTF.

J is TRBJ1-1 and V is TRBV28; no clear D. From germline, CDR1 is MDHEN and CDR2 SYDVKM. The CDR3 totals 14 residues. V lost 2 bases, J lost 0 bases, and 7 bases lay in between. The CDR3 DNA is TGTGCCAGCAGTTTAACTGTCATGAACACTGAAGCTTTCTTT. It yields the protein CASSLTVMNTEAFF.

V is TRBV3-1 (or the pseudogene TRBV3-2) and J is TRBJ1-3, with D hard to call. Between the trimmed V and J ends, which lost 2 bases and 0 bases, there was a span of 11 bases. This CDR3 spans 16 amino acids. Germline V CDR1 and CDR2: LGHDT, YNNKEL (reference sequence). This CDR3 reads CASSQLPGNSGNTIYF. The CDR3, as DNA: TGTGCCAGCAGCCAACTTCCGGGTAACTCTGGAAACACCATATATTTT.

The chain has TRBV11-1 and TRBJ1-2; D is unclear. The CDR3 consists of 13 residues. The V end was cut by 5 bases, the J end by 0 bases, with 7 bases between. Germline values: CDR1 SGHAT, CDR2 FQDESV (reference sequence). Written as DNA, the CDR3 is TGTGCCAGCAGCCCCGGAGCTAACTATGGCTACACCTTC. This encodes CASSPGANYGYTF.

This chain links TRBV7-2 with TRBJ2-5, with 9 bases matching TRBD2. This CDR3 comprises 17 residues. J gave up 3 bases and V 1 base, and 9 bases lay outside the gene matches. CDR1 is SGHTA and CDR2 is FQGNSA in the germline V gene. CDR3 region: CASSLGERAGGKETQYF. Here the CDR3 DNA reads TGTGCCAGCAGCTTAGGGGAGCGAGCGGGAGGAAAAGAGACCCAGTACTTC.

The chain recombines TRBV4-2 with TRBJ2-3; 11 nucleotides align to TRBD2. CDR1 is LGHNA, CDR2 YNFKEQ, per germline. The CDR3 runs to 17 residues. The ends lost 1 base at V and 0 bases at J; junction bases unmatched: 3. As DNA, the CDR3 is TGTGCCAGCAGCCAAGGACTAGCGGGGATCAGCACAGATACGCAGTATTTT. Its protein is CASSQGLAGISTDTQYF.

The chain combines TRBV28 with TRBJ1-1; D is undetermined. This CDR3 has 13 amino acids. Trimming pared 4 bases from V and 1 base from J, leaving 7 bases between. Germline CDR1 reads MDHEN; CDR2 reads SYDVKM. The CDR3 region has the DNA TGTGCCAGCAGTTCGGAGGGGAACACTGAAGCTTTCTTT. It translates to CASSSEGNTEAFF.

CDR3 in DNA: TGTGCCAGCAGCCCCCCCGCACGCGTCTATGGCTACACCTTC. As protein: CASSPPARVYGYTF. V gene TRBV7-9 combines with J gene TRBJ1-2; D remains ambiguous. Between the trimmed V and J ends, which lost 5 bases and 4 bases, there was a span of 14 bases. Germline CDR1 and CDR2: SEHNR and FQNEAQ (reference sequence). This CDR3 is 14 amino acids long.

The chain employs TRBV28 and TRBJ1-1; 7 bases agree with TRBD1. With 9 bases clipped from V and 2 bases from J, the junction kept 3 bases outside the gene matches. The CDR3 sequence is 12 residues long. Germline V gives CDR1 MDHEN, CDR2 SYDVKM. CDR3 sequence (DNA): TGTGCCAGTGGGACAGCAAACACTGAAGCTTTCTTT. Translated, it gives CASGTANTEAFF.

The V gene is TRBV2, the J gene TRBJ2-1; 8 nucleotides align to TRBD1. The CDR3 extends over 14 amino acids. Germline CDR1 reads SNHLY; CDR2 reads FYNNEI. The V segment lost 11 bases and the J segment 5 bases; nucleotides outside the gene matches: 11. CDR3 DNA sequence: TGTGCCTGCCAAGGGACAGGTAGGGACAATGAGCAGTTCTTC. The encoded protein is CACQGTGRDNEQFF.

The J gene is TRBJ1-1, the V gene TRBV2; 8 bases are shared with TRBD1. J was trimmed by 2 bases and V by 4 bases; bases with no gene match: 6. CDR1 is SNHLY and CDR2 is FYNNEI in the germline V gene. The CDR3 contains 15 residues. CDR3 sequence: CASSVRGLGNTEAFF. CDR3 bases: TGTGCCAGCAGTGTCAGGGGGCTCGGAAACACTGAAGCTTTCTTT. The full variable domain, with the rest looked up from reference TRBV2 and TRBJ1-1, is EPEVTQTPSHQVTQMGQEVILRCVPISNHLYFYWYRQILGQKVEFLVSFYNNEISEKSEIFDDQFSVERPDGSNFTLKIRSTKLEDSAMYFCASSVRGLGNTEAFFGQGTRLTVV.

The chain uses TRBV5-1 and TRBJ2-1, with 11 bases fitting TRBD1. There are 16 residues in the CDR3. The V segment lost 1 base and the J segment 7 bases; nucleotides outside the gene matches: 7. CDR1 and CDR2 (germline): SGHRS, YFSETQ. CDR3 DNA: TGCGCCAGCAGCTTGCCGGGACAGGGGGTAACAAATGAGCAGTTCTTC. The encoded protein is CASSLPGQGVTNEQFF.

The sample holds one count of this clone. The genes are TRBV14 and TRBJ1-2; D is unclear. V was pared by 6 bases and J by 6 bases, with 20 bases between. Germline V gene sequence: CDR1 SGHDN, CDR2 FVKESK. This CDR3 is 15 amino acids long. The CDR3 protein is CASSPTILAINGYTF. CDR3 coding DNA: TGTGCCAGCAGTCCAACTATCCTCGCCATAAATGGCTACACCTTC.

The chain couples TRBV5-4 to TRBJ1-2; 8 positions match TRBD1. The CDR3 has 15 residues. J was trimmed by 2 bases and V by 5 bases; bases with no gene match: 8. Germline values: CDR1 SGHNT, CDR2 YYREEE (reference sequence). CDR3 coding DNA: TGTGCCAGCAGAACGGCGACAGGGGCCAACTATGGCTACACCTTC. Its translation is CASRTATGANYGYTF.

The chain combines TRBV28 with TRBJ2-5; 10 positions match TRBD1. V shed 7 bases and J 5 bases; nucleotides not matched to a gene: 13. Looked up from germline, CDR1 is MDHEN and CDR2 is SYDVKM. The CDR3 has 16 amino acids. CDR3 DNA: TGTGCCAGCAAGGCCGAGCTGGGGACAGGGGTGGAGACCCAGTACTTC. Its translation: CASKAELGTGVETQYF.

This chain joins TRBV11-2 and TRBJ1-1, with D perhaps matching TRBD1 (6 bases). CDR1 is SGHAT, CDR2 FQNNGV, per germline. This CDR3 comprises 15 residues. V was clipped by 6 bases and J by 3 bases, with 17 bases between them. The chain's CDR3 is CASRDHRDGDTEAFF. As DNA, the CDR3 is TGTGCCAGCAGGGATCACAGGGACGGGGACACTGAAGCTTTCTTT.

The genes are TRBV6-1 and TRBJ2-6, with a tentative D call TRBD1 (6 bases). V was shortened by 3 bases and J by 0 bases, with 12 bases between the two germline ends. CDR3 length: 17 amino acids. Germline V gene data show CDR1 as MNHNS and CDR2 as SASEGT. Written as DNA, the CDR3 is TGTGCCAGCAGTGATTTACCCAGGGGCTCTGGGGCCAACGTCCTGACTTTC. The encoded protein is CASSDLPRGSGANVLTF.

As DNA, the CDR3 is TGTGCCAGCAGCTTTGACAGGGGGCGAAAGCATGAGCAGTTCTTC. Translated, it gives CASSFDRGRKHEQFF. V usage is TRBV11-2 and J usage is TRBJ2-1, with 10 nucleotides matching TRBD1. CDR1 SGHAT and CDR2 FQNNGV come from the germline V gene. CDR3 length: 15 residues. The junction had 7 bases not matched to a gene; V was cut back by 3 bases and J by 8 bases.